Listed below are T cell receptor beta chains from one sample, sequenced in a study of T cell responses to AZD1222 COVID-19 vaccine. Some clones are missing from TCRdb's copy, which holds only in-frame ones; the method was immunoSEQ multiplex PCR. The sample has approximately 70,000 clones, 80% to 90% seen once. This specimen consisted of peripheral blood, obtained on day 0 of AZD1222 vaccination. The receptors shown here come from an adult in good health. Both conserved end residues are trimmed from each CDR3. Each record gives: J gene, clone size, V gene, CDR3 length, CDR3 protein. Only part of the rows carry a size: once, few, many, or a class if the clone is expanded.

j_call: TRBJ1-1
clone_size: NA
v_call: TRBV7-2
cdr3_length: 12
cdr3_aa: ASSLDRLTREAF

j_call: TRBJ1-4
clone_size: NA
v_call: TRBV7-9
cdr3_length: 12
cdr3_aa: ASSYTADREKLF

j_call: TRBJ2-1
clone_size: NA
v_call: TRBV9
cdr3_length: 13
cdr3_aa: ASSVSPTRDNEQF

j_call: TRBJ2-7
clone_size: NA
v_call: TRBV19
cdr3_length: 11
cdr3_aa: ASSRDSLREQY

j_call: TRBJ1-4
clone_size: NA
v_call: TRBV28
cdr3_length: 14
cdr3_aa: ASSLRLGGDYEKLF

j_call: TRBJ1-2
clone_size: NA
v_call: TRBV18
cdr3_length: 11
cdr3_aa: ASSQGGNYGYT

j_call: TRBJ2-5
clone_size: NA
v_call: TRBV11-2
cdr3_length: 12
cdr3_aa: ASSSVSGGETQY

j_call: TRBJ2-2
clone_size: NA
v_call: TRBV5-5
cdr3_length: 13
cdr3_aa: ASSFVAGDVGELF

j_call: TRBJ1-1
clone_size: NA
v_call: TRBV10-1
cdr3_length: 11
cdr3_aa: ASTRTLGTEAF

j_call: TRBJ1-2
clone_size: NA
v_call: TRBV5-1
cdr3_length: 12
cdr3_aa: ASSWGTGGNGYT

j_call: TRBJ1-2
clone_size: NA
v_call: TRBV6-5
cdr3_length: 13
cdr3_aa: ASSYSTGPDYGYT

j_call: TRBJ2-2
clone_size: NA
v_call: TRBV4-3
cdr3_length: 13
cdr3_aa: ASSLGRGLTGELF

j_call: TRBJ2-5
clone_size: NA
v_call: TRBV7-9
cdr3_length: 13
cdr3_aa: ASSLFGQGQETQY

j_call: TRBJ2-1
clone_size: once
v_call: TRBV5-1
cdr3_length: 13
cdr3_aa: ASSQVRDGYNEQF

j_call: TRBJ2-1
clone_size: NA
v_call: TRBV4-1
cdr3_length: 18
cdr3_aa: ASSQPPGTSGVVAYNEQF

j_call: TRBJ1-1
clone_size: NA
v_call: TRBV7-9
cdr3_length: 12
cdr3_aa: ASSKQTGGTEAF

j_call: TRBJ2-7
clone_size: NA
v_call: TRBV7-2
cdr3_length: 13
cdr3_aa: ASSLGGNTGTGSY

j_call: TRBJ2-3
clone_size: NA
v_call: TRBV6-5
cdr3_length: 12
cdr3_aa: ASSYGQVADTQY

j_call: TRBJ1-4
clone_size: NA
v_call: TRBV9
cdr3_length: 12
cdr3_aa: ASSADRGDEKLF

j_call: TRBJ2-1
clone_size: NA
v_call: TRBV2
cdr3_length: 13
cdr3_aa: ASSGAVDSYNEQF

j_call: TRBJ1-4
clone_size: NA
v_call: TRBV23-1
cdr3_length: 19
cdr3_aa: ASRVPRKGTNPTPTNEKLF

j_call: TRBJ2-7
clone_size: NA
v_call: TRBV3-1/TRBV3-2
cdr3_length: 14
cdr3_aa: ASTSKHSGANYEQY

j_call: TRBJ1-6
clone_size: NA
v_call: TRBV3-1/TRBV3-2
cdr3_length: 12
cdr3_aa: ASSPSTTNSPLH

j_call: TRBJ2-2
clone_size: NA
v_call: TRBV2
cdr3_length: 12
cdr3_aa: ATREDGNTGELF

j_call: TRBJ2-3
clone_size: NA
v_call: TRBV29-1
cdr3_length: 9
cdr3_aa: SVEPTDTQY

j_call: TRBJ1-1
clone_size: NA
v_call: TRBV19
cdr3_length: 13
cdr3_aa: ASSIPRTANTEAF

j_call: TRBJ1-2
clone_size: NA
v_call: TRBV7-8
cdr3_length: 11
cdr3_aa: ASSLLGSYGYT

j_call: TRBJ2-3
clone_size: NA
v_call: TRBV14
cdr3_length: 14
cdr3_aa: ASSQPKGPRTDTQY

j_call: TRBJ2-3
clone_size: few
v_call: TRBV19
cdr3_length: 12
cdr3_aa: ASSMGQRRDTQY

j_call: TRBJ1-2
clone_size: NA
v_call: TRBV19
cdr3_length: 11
cdr3_aa: ASSRQGSYGYT

j_call: TRBJ2-3
clone_size: NA
v_call: TRBV5-1
cdr3_length: 14
cdr3_aa: ASSLEGRVGADTQY

j_call: TRBJ1-6
clone_size: NA
v_call: TRBV6-6
cdr3_length: 13
cdr3_aa: ASINRSSYNSPLH

j_call: TRBJ2-7
clone_size: few
v_call: TRBV29-1
cdr3_length: 11
cdr3_aa: SVGDRGRYEQY

j_call: TRBJ1-1
clone_size: NA
v_call: TRBV6-4
cdr3_length: 11
cdr3_aa: ASSEGQNTEAF

j_call: TRBJ2-3
clone_size: NA
v_call: TRBV15
cdr3_length: 13
cdr3_aa: ATSRDSGGSDTQY

j_call: TRBJ2-1
clone_size: NA
v_call: TRBV6-5
cdr3_length: 11
cdr3_aa: ASRMGSYNEQF

j_call: TRBJ2-3
clone_size: NA
v_call: TRBV10-2
cdr3_length: 12
cdr3_aa: ASSDQTRTDTQY

j_call: TRBJ1-5
clone_size: NA
v_call: TRBV20-1
cdr3_length: 9
cdr3_aa: SAREGQPQH

j_call: TRBJ1-1
clone_size: NA
v_call: TRBV6-2/TRBV6-3
cdr3_length: 15
cdr3_aa: ASSYSHLTGLNTEAF

j_call: TRBJ1-3
clone_size: once
v_call: TRBV5-1
cdr3_length: 14
cdr3_aa: ASSLAGASSGNTIY

j_call: TRBJ2-7
clone_size: NA
v_call: TRBV14
cdr3_length: 14
cdr3_aa: ASSQGGAASSYEQY

j_call: TRBJ2-1
clone_size: NA
v_call: TRBV5-1
cdr3_length: 16
cdr3_aa: ASSSGLAGATGTNEQF

j_call: TRBJ1-1
clone_size: once
v_call: TRBV19
cdr3_length: 12
cdr3_aa: ASSIATGITEAF